This T cell receptor beta chain was observed in a study of long-term antiretroviral therapy in people with HIV. The assay, immunoSEQ v3.0, was run at survey level. Sequencing aimed to cover about 40,000-55,000 T-cell genomes per sample. Sequencing used immunoSEQ multiplex PCR; TCRdb keeps in-frame clones, though not all of them. The data contain tens of thousands of clones, approximately 82% of them singletons. Per donor, at least one pre-ART and at least two post-ART PBMC samples were obtained. It was in the United States that all participants with HIV were treated. V lost 4 bases and J lost 7, with 19 bases in between. This CDR3 has 16 amino acids. The germline CDR1 and CDR2 sequences are SGHDN and FVKESK.

The material sequenced was unsorted PBMCs, taken 0.5 years after starting antiretroviral therapy. The rearrangement joins TRBV14 to TRBJ1-4; possibly TRBD1 for D (6 bases). The origin of this receptor is a young man with HIV. The CDR3 DNA is TGTGCCAGCAGCCCCTATACAGGGCGGAATGGTGAAAAACTGTTTTTT. Protein sequence: CASSPYTGRNGEKLFF.